The subject of this entry is one T cell receptor (beta chain). The source of the sample is a study of T cell changes during pregnancy in multiple sclerosis. Libraries were prepared by immunoSEQ multiplex PCR; TCRdb keeps only in-frame clonotypes and omits some of them. This table holds about 50,000 clones, roughly 92% found once. This TCR derives from a female donor with multiple sclerosis, enrolled in a pregnancy study. The input for sequencing was CD4+ T cells from peripheral blood mononuclear cells, taken before pregnancy.

CDR3: CASSYRGEGEQFF. The CDR3 DNA reads as TGTGCCAGCAGTTACCGGGGAGAAGGTGAGCAGTTCTTC. V is TRBV6-6 and J is TRBJ2-1, with D possibly being TRBD2 (5 bases). Germline V CDR1 and CDR2: MNHNY, SVGAGI (reference sequence). V lost 2 bases to trimming and J lost 9 bases, with 11 bases between them. This CDR3 has 13 residues.